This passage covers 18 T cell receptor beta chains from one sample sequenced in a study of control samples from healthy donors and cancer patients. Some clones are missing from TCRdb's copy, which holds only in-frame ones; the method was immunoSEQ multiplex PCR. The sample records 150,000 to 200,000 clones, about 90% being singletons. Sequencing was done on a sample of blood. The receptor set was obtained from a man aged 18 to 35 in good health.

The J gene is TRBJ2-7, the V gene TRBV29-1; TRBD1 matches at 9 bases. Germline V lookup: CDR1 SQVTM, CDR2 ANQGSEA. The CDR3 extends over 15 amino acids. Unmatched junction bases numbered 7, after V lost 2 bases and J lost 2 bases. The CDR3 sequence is CSVESWRTGAYEQYF. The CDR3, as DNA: TGCAGCGTTGAATCTTGGCGGACAGGGGCCTACGAGCAGTACTTC.

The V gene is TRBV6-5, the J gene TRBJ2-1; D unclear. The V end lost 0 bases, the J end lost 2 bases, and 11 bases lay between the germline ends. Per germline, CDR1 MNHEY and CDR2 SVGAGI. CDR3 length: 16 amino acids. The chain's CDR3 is CASSYSNLVAYNEQFF. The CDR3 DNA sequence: TGTGCCAGCAGTTACTCGAATCTAGTGGCCTACAATGAGCAGTTCTTC.

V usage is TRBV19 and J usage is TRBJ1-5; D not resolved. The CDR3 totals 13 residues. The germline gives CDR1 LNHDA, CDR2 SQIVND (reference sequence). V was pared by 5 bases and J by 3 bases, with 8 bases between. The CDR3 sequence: CASSVAVNQPQHF. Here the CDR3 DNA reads TGTGCCAGTAGTGTCGCAGTCAATCAGCCCCAGCATTTT. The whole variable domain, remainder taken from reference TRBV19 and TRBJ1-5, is DGGITQSPKYLFRKEGQNVTLSCEQNLNHDAMYWYRQDPGQGLRLIYYSQIVNDFQKGDIAEGYSVSREKKESFPLTVTSAQKNPTAFYLCASSVAVNQPQHFGDGTRLSIL.

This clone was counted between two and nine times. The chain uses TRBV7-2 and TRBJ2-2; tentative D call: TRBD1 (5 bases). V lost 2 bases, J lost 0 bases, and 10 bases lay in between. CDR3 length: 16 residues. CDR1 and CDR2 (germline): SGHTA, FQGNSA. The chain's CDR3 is CASSLWSGPNTGELFF. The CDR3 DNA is TGTGCCAGCAGCTTATGGTCAGGGCCGAACACCGGGGAGCTGTTTTTT.

CDR3 region: CASSSPLAGGKVNEQFF. CDR3 DNA sequence: TGTGCCAGCAGCTCGCCACTAGCGGGGGGCAAAGTGAATGAGCAGTTCTTC. The chain has TRBV7-3 and TRBJ2-1; 12 nucleotides align to TRBD2. The germline gives CDR1 SGHTA, CDR2 FQGTGA. The CDR3 consists of 17 residues. V lost 4 bases, J lost 7 bases, and 11 bases stayed unmatched. Using reference TRBV7-3 and TRBJ2-1 for the parts outside the CDR3, the full variable domain is GAGVSQTPSNKVTEKGKYVELRCDPISGHTALYWYRQSLGQGPEFLIYFQGTGAADDSGLPNDRFFAVRPEGSVSTLKIQRTERGDSAVYLCASSSPLAGGKVNEQFFGPGTRLTVL.

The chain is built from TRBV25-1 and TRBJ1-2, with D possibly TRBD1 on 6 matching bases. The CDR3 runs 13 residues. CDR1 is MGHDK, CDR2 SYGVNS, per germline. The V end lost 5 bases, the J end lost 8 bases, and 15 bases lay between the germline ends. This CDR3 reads CASSRGGGIGYTF. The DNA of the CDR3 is TGTGCCAGCAGTCGGGGGGGCGGAATCGGCTACACCTTC.

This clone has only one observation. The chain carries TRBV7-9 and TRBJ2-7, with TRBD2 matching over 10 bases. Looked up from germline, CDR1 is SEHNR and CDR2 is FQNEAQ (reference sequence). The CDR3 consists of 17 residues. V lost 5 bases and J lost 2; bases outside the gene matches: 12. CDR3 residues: CASSPLWSGGETYEQYF. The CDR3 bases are TGTGCCAGCAGCCCGTTATGGAGCGGGGGGGAGACCTACGAGCAGTACTTC.

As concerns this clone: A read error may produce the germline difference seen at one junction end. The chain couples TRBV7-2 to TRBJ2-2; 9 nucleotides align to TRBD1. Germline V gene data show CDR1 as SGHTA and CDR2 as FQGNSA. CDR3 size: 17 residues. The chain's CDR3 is CASSPSTGGTKTGELFF. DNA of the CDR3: TGTGCCAGCAGCCCCTCGACAGGGGGAACGAAGACCGGGGAGCTGTTTTTT.

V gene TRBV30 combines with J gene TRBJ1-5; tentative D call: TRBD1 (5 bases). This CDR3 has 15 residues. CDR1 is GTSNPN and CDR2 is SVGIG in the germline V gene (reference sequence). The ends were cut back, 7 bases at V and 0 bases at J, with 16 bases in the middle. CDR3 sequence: CAFGTGTISNQPQHF. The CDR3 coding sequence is TGTGCCTTTGGAACAGGAACCATTAGCAATCAGCCCCAGCATTTT.

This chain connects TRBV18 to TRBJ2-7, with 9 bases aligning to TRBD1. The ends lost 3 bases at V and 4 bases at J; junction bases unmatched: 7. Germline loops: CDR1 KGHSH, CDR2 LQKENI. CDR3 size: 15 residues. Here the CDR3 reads CASSPRNRGPYEQYF. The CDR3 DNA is TGTGCCAGCTCACCGCGGAACAGGGGGCCTTACGAGCAGTACTTC.

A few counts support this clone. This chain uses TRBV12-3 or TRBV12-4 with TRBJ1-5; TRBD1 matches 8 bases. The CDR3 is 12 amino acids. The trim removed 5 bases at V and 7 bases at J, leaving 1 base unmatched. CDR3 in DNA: TGTGCCAGCAGTGCAGGGGGCCAGCCCCAGCATTTT. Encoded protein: CASSAGGQPQHF.

CDR3 sequence reads: CSSPPSSGGEQFF. The DNA for the CDR3 is TGCAGCTCCCCTCCATCTAGCGGGGGGGAGCAGTTCTTC. The rearrangement joins TRBV29-1 to TRBJ2-1, with TRBD2 identical over 11 bases. The junction had 10 bases not matched to a gene; V was cut back by 8 bases and J by 10 bases. The CDR3 extends over 13 amino acids. Germline values: CDR1 SQVTM, CDR2 ANQGSEA.

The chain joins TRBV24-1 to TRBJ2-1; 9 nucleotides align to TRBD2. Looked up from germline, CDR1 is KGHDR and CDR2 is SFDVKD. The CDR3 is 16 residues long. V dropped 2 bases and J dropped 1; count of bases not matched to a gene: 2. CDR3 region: CATSDSSGESYNEQFF. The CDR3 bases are TGTGCCACCAGTGATTCTAGCGGGGAGTCCTACAATGAGCAGTTCTTC.

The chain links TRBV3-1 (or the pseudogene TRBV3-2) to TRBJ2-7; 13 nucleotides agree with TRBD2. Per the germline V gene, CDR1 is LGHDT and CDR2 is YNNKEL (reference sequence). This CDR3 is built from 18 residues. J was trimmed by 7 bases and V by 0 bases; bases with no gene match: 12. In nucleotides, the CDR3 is TGTGCCAGCAGCCAAGACAACCCGACTAGCGGGGGGCTGTGGGAGCAGTACTTC. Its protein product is CASSQDNPTSGGLWEQYF.

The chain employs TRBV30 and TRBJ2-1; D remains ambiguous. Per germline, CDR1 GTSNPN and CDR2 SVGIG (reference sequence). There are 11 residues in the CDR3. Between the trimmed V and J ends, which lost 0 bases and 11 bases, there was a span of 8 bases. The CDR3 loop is CAWSVGVKQFF. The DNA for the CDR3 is TGTGCCTGGAGTGTAGGAGTGAAGCAGTTCTTC.

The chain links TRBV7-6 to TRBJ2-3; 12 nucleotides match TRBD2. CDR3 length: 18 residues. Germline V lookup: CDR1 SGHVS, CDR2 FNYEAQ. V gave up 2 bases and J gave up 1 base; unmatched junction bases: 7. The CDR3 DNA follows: TGTGCCAGCAGCTTAACGCCCCGGACTAGCGGGGGCACAGATACGCAGTATTTT. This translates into CASSLTPRTSGGTDTQYF.

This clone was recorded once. This chain's CDR3 is CASSQDPPGSGNTIYF. CDR3 DNA: TGTGCCAGCAGCCAAGACCCCCCGGGCTCTGGAAACACCATATATTTT. The rearrangement joins TRBV4-2 to TRBJ1-3, with D unclear. CDR1 and CDR2 from the germline V gene are LGHNA and YNFKEQ. V lost 0 bases and J 0 bases, leaving 9 bases between the germline ends. The CDR3 is made up of 16 amino acids.

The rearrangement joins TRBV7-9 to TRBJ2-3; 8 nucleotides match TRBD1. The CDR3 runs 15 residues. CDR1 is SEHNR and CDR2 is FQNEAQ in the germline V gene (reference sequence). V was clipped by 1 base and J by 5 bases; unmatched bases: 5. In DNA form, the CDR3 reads TGTGCCAGCAGCTTAGGGTCCAGGGGGCGAGATACGCAGTATTTT. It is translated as CASSLGSRGRDTQYF.